This T cell receptor beta chain was observed in a study of T cells in Graves' hyperthyroidism and ophthalmopathy (dated by TCRdb to about 2019). Background for the entire study: Peripheral blood was sampled at the time of initial diagnosis, prior to any treatment. To identify distinguishing TCR V-J signatures, a discovery cohort of 100 patients was used, comprising 40 to 45 with Graves' ophthalmopathy and around 57 with stable Graves' hyperthyroidism. Prospective prediction of ophthalmopathy was tested in an independent validation cohort consisting of roughly 20 hyperthyroidism patients and approximately 16 patients who later progressed to ophthalmopathy. For training and testing, the 100 patients in the discovery cohort were randomly divided in a 7:3 ratio. In several Graves' hyperthyroidism patients, the study also compared T-cell repertoires from thyroid tissue with T-cell repertoires from blood. After blood sampling, hyperthyroidism patients were treated with methimazole at a starting dose of 30 mg daily, and ophthalmopathy patients were treated with high-dose intravenous methylprednisolone. According to the paper, TCR Vbeta CDR3 sequencing was carried out on roughly 130 peripheral blood samples, which came from more than 40 ophthalmopathy, about 75 hyperthyroidism and roughly 17 progressor patients. The investigation overall reported the following: In validation, progression to ophthalmopathy was predicted by the model with roughly 69% sensitivity and roughly 76% specificity, a median of roughly six months before onset. A 13 V-J signature model separated ophthalmopathy from stable hyperthyroidism, with approximately 87% sensitivity and 81% to 83% specificity in cross-validation and 80%/75% in testing. No statistical method was used to set the sample size in advance, and investigators knew the group allocation. Most expanded thyroid clonotypes (frequency above 0.001) were also found in blood, which suggests that blood repertoires may mirror thyroid immune responses.

CDR1 and CDR2, looked up from the germline V gene, are KGHDR and SFDVKD. Measured from the cysteine to the phenylalanine, the CDR3 is 17 residues long. Only the CDR3 portion is preserved as DNA: 51 bases, with reading frame beginning at the first base. The V end gives up 3 bases and the J end 2 bases, leaving 11 bases in the junction not matched to a gene. This clonotype came up many times. Which antigen it targets is not known. No per-base quality is available; no much larger clone lies one base away. Stable Graves' hyperthyroidism was defined as no progression to ophthalmopathy during 18 months of follow-up. Hyperthyroidism patients were aged 18 to 65 years and newly diagnosed, with disease duration of less than 2 months. Patients with uncontrolled infections, other autoimmune diseases, pregnancy or lactation were excluded. Diagnoses were based on clinical symptoms, serum thyroxine and TRAb, thyroid ultrasound and orbital computed tomography. PBMCs were separated from approximately 9.9 ml of fresh peripheral blood using Ficoll-Paque density gradient centrifugation. Total RNA was extracted with Trizol reagent, and quality was checked on an Agilent 2100 Bioanalyzer.

The TCR beta CDR3 regions were amplified from the RNA transcripts. For the first round of RT-PCR on the TCR CDR3, the HTBI primer set was used together with the Qiagen OneStep RT-PCR kit. The libraries were constructed in a second round of multiplex PCR and then size-selected and purified. Sequencing of the libraries was done on an Illumina HiSeq2000 using paired-end 100 bp reads. The paper's data handling went like this. SOAPnuke was used to process the raw data, throwing out any read that contained adapters or uncalled bases, had a mean Phred below 15, or lacked an exact constant-primer or identifier match. COPE v1.2.5 was used to merge the high-quality paired reads, and each unique nucleotide sequence was defined as a clonotype. Clonotypes were aligned to IMGT TRBV, TRBD and TRBJ reference segments using MiTCR v1.1. Analysis was restricted to V-J combinations with a frequency above 0.0001, which covered 99.2% of repertoires. The TCS score was defined as the ratio of F50 (clonal expansion) to E x V (chaos), calculated using BLOSUM62-based TCRdist between CDR3 peptides within each V-J. Welch's t-statistics and random forest reduced approximately 520 V-J features to 10 to 15, which were used in a naive Bayes classifier (R e1071). The raw public reads went through TCRdb reprocessing: fastp at Q25, MiXCR clone calling, in-frame beta chains kept. All rows with the same CDR3 protein become a single entry with the most common DNA and genes. TCRdb, rather than the study authors, made the V and J calls. Within this sample are 300,000 to 400,000 distinct CDR3 sequences, with over 10% of them counted one time only. Jointly, the top ten make up about 9.1% of the sample.

The specimen was blood. The sequence was collected from a woman aged 18-30 years with Graves' hyperthyroidism. The chain is encoded by TRBV24-1 joined to TRBJ1-2, with 7 central nucleotides matching TRBD1. The sequenced DNA: TGTGCCACCAGTGATGTCAATCCGGGACAGAACAACTATGGCTACACCTTC. It is translated as CATSDVNPGQNNYGYTF.